This T cell receptor beta chain was recovered during a study of T cells after yellow fever vaccination. This CDR3 is 16 amino acids long. CDR1 and CDR2 from the germline V gene are SGHKS and YYEKEE (reference sequence). With 5 bases clipped from V and 4 bases from J, the junction kept 9 bases outside the gene matches. This clonotype was recorded a few times. Its antigen is currently unknown. TCRdb re-derived calls from the 5' RACE reads in MiXCR, one entry per CDR3 protein. The repertoire includes 510,000 or so distinct CDR3 sequences, roughly 19% of them detected once, and 13% to 15% sits in the top ten. Broader study findings: Primary-vaccination clones mostly resurfaced post-booster (roughly 97% CD4, just under 90% CD8).

This chain links TRBV5-5 with TRBJ2-2; 9 positions match TRBD1. Source: PBMCs, taken 15 days after the yellow fever booster vaccination. The receptor was isolated from a young man who received the YFV17D yellow fever vaccine. In DNA form, the CDR3 reads TGTGCCAGCAGGCCTCAACAGGGGGCAGCCACCGGGGAGCTGTTTTTT. This gives the protein CASRPQQGAATGELFF.